The T cell receptor beta chain described here comes from a study of CD8 T cells in ankylosing spondylitis. Whole-study findings and limits: Seemingly characteristic of ankylosing spondylitis blood was a TCR beta motif consisting of eight highly homologous variants. Prior literature has documented some motif variants in synovial fluid and blood from reactive arthritis. Disease-linked clones were found to be CD8+ and relatively rare in peripheral blood. Reports say disease-linked clones showed up significantly more in matched ankylosing spondylitis synovial fluid.

With respect to this clonotype: Its antigen is still unknown.

Quantitative 5'-RACE with molecular barcodes produced the TCR beta libraries. MiXCR, run by TCRdb on the 5' RACE reads, gives a single entry per CDR3 protein. Of about 800,000 distinct CDR3 sequences listed, about an eighth were seen once; the top ten hold around 0.51%. V shed 1 base and J shed 11 bases, with 12 bases lying between them. Germline V CDR1 and CDR2: DFQATT, SNEGSKA (reference sequence). CDR3 length: 12 residues. The J gene is TRBJ2-1, the V gene TRBV20-1; D remains ambiguous. The sample comprised blood, either unsorted or a sorted T cell fraction (not recorded which). This TCR was sampled from a male donor with ankylosing spondylitis. The CDR3 here is CSARGLETKQFF. The CDR3 bases are TGCAGTGCTAGAGGTTTGGAAACAAAGCAGTTCTTC.